This passage covers 6 T cell receptor beta chains from one sample sequenced in a study of T cell responses to AZD1222 COVID-19 vaccine (dated by TCRdb to the early 2020s). Libraries were made using the immunoSEQ multiplex PCR assay. TCRdb carries this immuneACCESS record with in-frame sequences only. Its versions omit some clonotypes, under half of them owing to an unresolved V gene in the studies checked, with the rest unexplained. Counted in this sample were 150,000 to 200,000 clones; about 92% of them appeared once. Clones ranked in the top ten supply approximately 0.88% of the sample. The meaning of the sample's time point label: baseline before first vaccination. Material: peripheral blood, obtained on day 0 of AZD1222 vaccination. These receptors were obtained from an adult in good health.

This clone has only one observation. This sequence joins TRBV6-5 and TRBJ1-1; tentatively, D is TRBD1 (5 bases). Germline V lookup: CDR1 MNHEY, CDR2 SVGAGI. The CDR3 extends over 14 amino acids. V gave up 5 bases and J gave up 10 bases, with 20 bases separating them. CDR3 nucleotide sequence: TGTGCCAGCAGTCCGCCCGGGACCCAGAAAGCAGCTTTCTTT. Translation: CASSPPGTQKAAFF.

The V gene is TRBV11-2, the J gene TRBJ2-3, with TRBD1 matching 10 bases. The germline gives CDR1 SGHAT, CDR2 FQNNGV. J was trimmed by 3 bases and V by 5 bases; bases with no gene match: 8. The CDR3 is 16 residues long. CDR3 DNA sequence: TGTGCCAGCAGCCCAATACGACAGGGGGCTACAGATACGCAGTATTTT. Encoded protein: CASSPIRQGATDTQYF.

The chain recombines TRBV5-1 with TRBJ2-7; D not resolved. Per germline, CDR1 SGHRS and CDR2 YFSETQ. The CDR3 length is 19 residues. V lost 1 base and J lost 3, with 26 bases in between. DNA of the CDR3: TGCGCCAGCAGCTTGAAGGGAACCTCCGGCCACTTTCCGAGCTACGAGCAGTACTTC. Its translation: CASSLKGTSGHFPSYEQYF.

The chain employs TRBV5-6 and TRBJ2-7; TRBD1 matches at 7 bases. The V segment lost 0 bases and the J segment 2 bases; nucleotides outside the gene matches: 5. CDR1 and CDR2 from the germline V gene are SGHDT and YYEEEE. This CDR3 comprises 15 residues. DNA for the CDR3: TGTGCCAGCAGCTTGGAGGGGGCAGGGGCCTACGAGCAGTACTTC. Its protein is CASSLEGAGAYEQYF. Using reference TRBV5-6 and TRBJ2-7 for the parts outside the CDR3, the full variable domain is DAGVTQSPTHLIKTRGQQVTLRCSPKSGHDTVSWYQQALGQGPQFIFQYYEEEERQRGNFPDRFSGHQFPNYSSELNVNALLLGDSALYLCASSLEGAGAYEQYFGPGTRLTVT.

The chain combines TRBV13 with TRBJ1-2; TRBD1 matches 9 bases. Germline assignment: CDR1 PRHDT and CDR2 FYEKMQ (reference sequence). V shed 3 bases, J shed 3 bases, and the junction held 5 bases outside the gene matches. The CDR3 length is 15 residues. The CDR3 here is CASSFGTGRDYGYTF. The CDR3 coding sequence is TGTGCCAGCAGCTTTGGGACAGGGCGCGACTATGGCTACACCTTC.

The rearrangement links TRBV27 to TRBJ2-5; 10 bases are shared with TRBD1. This CDR3 comprises 15 residues. The germline V gene has CDR1 MNHEY and CDR2 SMNVEV (reference sequence). V gave up 3 bases and J gave up 3 bases; unmatched junction bases: 4. The CDR3 loop reads CASSFIGTGEETQYF. The CDR3, as DNA: TGTGCCAGCAGTTTTATTGGGACAGGGGAAGAGACCCAGTACTTC.